These 31 T cell receptor beta chains were all obtained from the same sample, sequenced in a study of shared clonotypes between healthy human individuals. TCRdb's table, derived via immunoSEQ multiplex PCR, lists solely in-frame clones and lacks some. The table records just over 2,000,000 clones, about 95% of them present only once. Selected positively for CCR7 and CD45RO-negative, naive CD8 cells excluded terminally differentiated effector memory CD45RA+ cells. The specimen sequenced was naive CD8+ T cells sorted from blood. These receptors all come from a man aged 18 to 30 in good health.

This clone appeared once. This chain joins TRBV29-1 and TRBJ1-1; no clear D. CDR1 is SQVTM, CDR2 ANQGSEA, per germline. The CDR3 spans 11 residues. V was pared by 4 bases and J by 11 bases, with 14 bases between. The CDR3 loop is CSVVTPDRAFF. CDR3 bases: TGCAGCGTTGTTACACCCGATCGGGCTTTCTTT.

The chain carries TRBV30 and TRBJ2-2, with D perhaps TRBD2 (6 bases). Germline lookup yields CDR1 GTSNPN and CDR2 SVGIG (reference sequence). This CDR3 spans 14 amino acids. V lost 3 bases and J 7 bases, leaving 15 bases between the germline ends. The CDR3 DNA reads TGTGCCTGGAGCGGCGGGGCGACGGGCGGGGAGCTGTTTTTT. Translated, it gives CAWSGGATGGELFF.

The chain links TRBV4-1 to TRBJ2-7; D uncertain. This CDR3 spans 14 amino acids. V lost 4 bases, J lost 3 bases, and 13 bases lay in between. Germline V gives CDR1 MGHRA, CDR2 YSYEKL. As DNA, the CDR3 is TGCGCCAGCAGCCCGCAGGAGTTTGGCTACGAGCAGTACTTC. Translating it yields CASSPQEFGYEQYF.

The chain employs TRBV6-1 and TRBJ1-1, with D uncertain. Trimming left V 3 bases short and J 1 base short, with 12 bases between. Germline V CDR1 and CDR2: MNHNS, SASEGT. This CDR3 is built from 15 residues. The CDR3: CASSEARVPNTEAFF. In nucleotides, the CDR3 is TGTGCCAGCAGTGAGGCCCGGGTCCCGAACACTGAAGCTTTCTTT.

The chain is built from TRBV27 and TRBJ2-1, with 9 nucleotides matching TRBD1. CDR3 length equals 14 residues. V lost 6 bases and J lost 8; bases outside the gene matches: 8. Germline assignment: CDR1 MNHEY and CDR2 SMNVEV (reference sequence). DNA for the CDR3: TGTGCCAGCAGAATCTATACAGGGGGCGATGAGCAGTTCTTC. Translation gives CASRIYTGGDEQFF.

The chain combines TRBV21-1 with TRBJ2-7; the D segment call TRBD1 is taken from the table without a DNA check. TRBV21-1 is a known pseudogene. The length of the CDR3 is 14 residues. DNA of the CDR3: TGTGCCAGCAGCAAAGCGCCAGGGCAGTACGAGCAGTACTTC. Residues: CASSKAPGQYEQYF.

The genes are TRBV28 and TRBJ1-2; TRBD1 matches at 7 bases. The CDR3 is 16 amino acids. CDR1 is MDHEN and CDR2 is SYDVKM in the germline V gene. V shed 7 bases and J 5 bases; nucleotides not matched to a gene: 16. The DNA of the CDR3 is TGTGCCAGCACCTATCGACAGGGTAGCACGGATTATGGCTACACCTTC. Its translation is CASTYRQGSTDYGYTF.

The genes are TRBV4-3 and TRBJ2-5; no firm D call. The CDR3 consists of 13 residues. The germline V gene encodes CDR1 LGHNA and CDR2 YSLEER. The ends were cut back, 1 base at V and 5 bases at J, with 8 bases in the middle. The CDR3 DNA follows: TGCGCCAGCAGCCAAGGCGCCTACGAGACCCAGTACTTC. Translated, it gives CASSQGAYETQYF.

This chain links TRBV7-2 with TRBJ1-4, with D hard to call. Trimming removed 1 base from V and 13 bases from J, with 13 bases in between. This CDR3 is built from 13 residues. In germline, CDR1 is SGHTA, CDR2 FQGNSA. This CDR3 reads CASSLERRGLLFF. The CDR3 DNA follows: TGTGCCAGCAGCTTAGAGCGGCGCGGGTTACTGTTTTTT.

As for this clone: The same CDR3 is also encoded by other DNA sequences in this sample. V and J are TRBV28 and TRBJ1-5; 7 nucleotides align to TRBD1. CDR3 length equals 14 residues. V gave up 5 bases and J gave up 6 bases; unmatched junction bases: 7. Germline V CDR1 and CDR2: MDHEN, SYDVKM. The CDR3 nucleotides are TGTGCCAGCAGTCCAACAGGGGCTGGTCAGCCCCAGCATTTT. The encoded protein is CASSPTGAGQPQHF.

The V gene is TRBV4-3, the J gene TRBJ2-3; 8 positions match TRBD1. CDR3 length equals 16 residues. V gave up 2 bases and J gave up 1 base; unmatched junction bases: 5. Germline values: CDR1 LGHNA, CDR2 YSLEER. Here the CDR3 DNA reads TGCGCCAGCAGCCAAACGACAGGGGAGGGCACAGATACGCAGTATTTT. This sequence encodes CASSQTTGEGTDTQYF.

This clone was detected once. V is TRBV7-9 and J is TRBJ1-3; 9 bases fit TRBD1. Trimming removed 5 bases from V and 0 bases from J; junction bases left unmatched: 14. CDR1 and CDR2 (germline): SEHNR, FQNEAQ (reference sequence). This CDR3 has 19 amino acids. This CDR3 is CASSRGTGRPMVSGNTIYF. In DNA form, the CDR3 reads TGTGCCAGCAGCCGGGGGACAGGGAGGCCCATGGTCTCTGGAAACACCATATATTTT.

Notes on this clone: Distinct nucleotide sequences in the sample also encode this CDR3. CDR3 sequence reads: CASSVEPGSSYEQYF. CDR3 DNA sequence: TGTGCCAGCAGCGTAGAACCAGGGAGTTCGTACGAGCAGTACTTC. The chain is built from TRBV9 and TRBJ2-7; TRBD1 or TRBD2 may be the D gene (5 bases each). Deletions cut 0 bases from V and 4 bases from J, with 14 bases between. The CDR3 has 15 amino acids. CDR1 is SGDLS, CDR2 YYNGEE, per germline.

In its sample, this clone was seen once. The chain couples TRBV5-6 to TRBJ1-2, with D unclear. V was clipped by 2 bases and J by 3 bases, with 2 bases between them. CDR1 and CDR2 (germline): SGHDT, YYEEEE. The CDR3 consists of 11 residues. The CDR3 region has the DNA TGTGCCAGCAGCTTTCACTATGGCTACACCTTC. Translating gives CASSFHYGYTF.

CDR3 protein: CASSPGLGDLNTQYF. The CDR3 nucleotides are TGTGCCAGCAGTCCGGGACTAGGGGATTTGAATACGCAGTATTTT. V usage is TRBV2 and J usage is TRBJ2-3; 8 positions agree with TRBD2. This CDR3 region has 15 residues. Germline CDR1 is SNHLY and CDR2 is FYNNEI. V lost 5 bases, J lost 7 bases, and 11 bases stayed unmatched. The whole variable domain, remainder taken from reference TRBV2 and TRBJ2-3, is EPEVTQTPSHQVTQMGQEVILRCVPISNHLYFYWYRQILGQKVEFLVSFYNNEISEKSEIFDDQFSVERPDGSNFTLKIRSTKLEDSAMYFCASSPGLGDLNTQYFGPGTRLTVL.

The genes are TRBV4-1 and TRBJ2-2; D not resolved. The germline V gene has CDR1 MGHRA and CDR2 YSYEKL. Trimming shortened V by 1 base and J by 3 bases, and 9 bases separated the two germline ends. This CDR3 has 15 amino acids. The CDR3 nucleotides are TGCGCCAGCAGCCAAGTGACGGACGACACCGGGGAGCTGTTTTTT. Protein: CASSQVTDDTGELFF.

CDR3 sequence: CASSTPGWGEAFF. In nucleotides, the CDR3 is TGTGCCAGCAGCACTCCGGGTTGGGGGGAAGCTTTCTTT. This rearrangement joins TRBV21-1 to TRBJ1-1. TRBV21-1 constitutes a pseudogene. This CDR3 spans 13 amino acids.

This chain links TRBV28 with TRBJ2-5; 7 bases match TRBD2. The CDR3 extends over 14 amino acids. After removal of 2 bases from V and 2 bases from J, the junction contained 2 bases not matched to a gene. Germline V gene sequence: CDR1 MDHEN, CDR2 SYDVKM. The CDR3, as DNA: TGTGCCAGCAGTTTAATCGGGGGGCAAGAGACCCAGTACTTC. Protein sequence: CASSLIGGQETQYF.

The V gene is TRBV27, the J gene TRBJ1-6; 8 nucleotides line up with TRBD1. V lost 5 bases to trimming and J lost 8 bases; unmatched junction nucleotides: 11. This CDR3 has 16 residues. CDR1 is MNHEY and CDR2 is SMNVEV in the germline V gene (reference sequence). The DNA for the CDR3 is TGTGCCAGCAGTCCGTCGACAGGGGAATTTCATTCACCCCTCCACTTT. Its translation is CASSPSTGEFHSPLHF.

The chain combines TRBV7-6 with TRBJ2-3, with D possibly being TRBD1 (6 bases). Germline V CDR1 and CDR2: SGHVS, FNYEAQ. The CDR3 length is 14 residues. Between the trimmed V and J ends, which lost 5 bases and 6 bases, there was a span of 15 bases. The CDR3 sequence is CASSPYSGDDTQYF. The CDR3, as DNA: TGTGCCAGCAGCCCATATTCAGGGGATGATACGCAGTATTTT.

The chain uses TRBV7-9 and TRBJ2-2, with 7 bases fitting TRBD2. The CDR3 covers 16 residues. With 5 bases clipped from V and 0 bases from J, the junction kept 6 bases outside the gene matches. The V gene's germline CDR1 is SEHNR and CDR2 FQNEAQ (reference sequence). This CDR3 is CASSPWGGPNTGELFF. For the CDR3, the DNA is TGTGCCAGCAGCCCCTGGGGGGGTCCGAACACCGGGGAGCTGTTTTTT. The full variable domain, rest sourced from reference TRBV7-9 and TRBJ2-2, is DTGVSQNPRHKITKRGQNVTFRCDPISEHNRLYWYRQTLGQGPEFLTYFQNEAQLEKSRLLSDRFSAERPKGSFSTLEIQRTEQGDSAMYLCASSPWGGPNTGELFFGEGSRLTVL.

The rearrangement links TRBV30 to TRBJ2-7; 8 nucleotides agree with TRBD2. Germline CDR1 GTSNPN, CDR2 SVGIG (reference sequence). CDR3 size: 15 residues. V shed 5 bases, J shed 3 bases, and the junction held 12 bases outside the gene matches. The CDR3 region is CAWGMASGLGYEQYF. The CDR3, as DNA: TGTGCCTGGGGAATGGCTTCGGGACTAGGCTACGAGCAGTACTTC.

CDR3 nucleotide sequence: TGCGCCAGCAGCTTGGCCGCCGGGGCTAGCGGGTTGACCTACGAGCAGTACTTC. Residues: CASSLAAGASGLTYEQYF. The rearrangement joins TRBV5-1 to TRBJ2-7; 8 bases map to TRBD2. Trimming removed 0 bases from V and 2 bases from J; junction bases left unmatched: 13. Germline V gives CDR1 SGHRS, CDR2 YFSETQ. The CDR3 runs 18 residues.

The rearrangement links TRBV5-5 to TRBJ2-2; D is uncertain. Deletions cut 2 bases from V and 5 bases from J, with 4 bases between. Germline CDR1 reads SGHKS; CDR2 reads YYEKEE (reference sequence). CDR3 length equals 12 residues. The CDR3 region is CASSLMTGELFF. The CDR3, as DNA: TGTGCCAGCAGCTTAATGACCGGGGAGCTGTTTTTT.

About this clone: Other DNA variants within this sample encode the same CDR3. The V and J genes are TRBV11-2 and TRBJ2-5; D may be TRBD2 (5 bases). Trimming pared 9 bases from V and 2 bases from J, leaving 16 bases between. Germline CDR1 reads SGHAT; CDR2 reads FQNNGV. CDR3 length: 14 amino acids. CDR3 DNA sequence: TGTGCCAGTAGCCTATCGGAGGTTCAAGAGACCCAGTACTTC. Protein product: CASSLSEVQETQYF. Based on the CDR3 plus reference TRBV11-2 and TRBJ2-5, the full variable domain is EAGVAQSPRYKIIEKRQSVAFWCNPISGHATLYWYQQILGQGPKLLIQFQNNGVVDDSQLPKDRFSAERLKGVDSTLKIQPAKLEDSAVYLCASSLSEVQETQYFGPGTRLLVL.

The V and J genes are TRBV29-1 and TRBJ1-1; weak D call: TRBD1 (5 bases). V was pared by 3 bases and J by 1 base, with 6 bases between. The CDR3 is 12 residues long. CDR1 and CDR2 (germline): SQVTM, ANQGSEA. DNA for the CDR3: TGCAGCGTTGAGGGGGGGAACACTGAAGCTTTCTTT. It is translated as CSVEGGNTEAFF.

The chain links TRBV27 to TRBJ2-3; 9 positions agree with TRBD2. Germline V CDR1 and CDR2: MNHEY, SMNVEV (reference sequence). The trim removed 3 bases at V and 3 bases at J, leaving 7 bases unmatched. The CDR3 contains 16 residues. As DNA, the CDR3 is TGTGCCAGCAGTTTCGGGGCTAGCGGGATGACAGATACGCAGTATTTT. It specifies CASSFGASGMTDTQYF.

A remark on this clone: Distinct nucleotide sequences in the sample also encode this CDR3. V is TRBV11-2 and J is TRBJ2-1; 9 bases are a match to TRBD1. Germline CDR1 reads SGHAT; CDR2 reads FQNNGV. The CDR3 is 16 amino acids. V was pared by 1 base and J by 3 bases, with 4 bases of the junction left unmatched. CDR3 region: CASSLGPGQGYNEQFF. CDR3 coding DNA: TGTGCCAGCAGCTTAGGACCGGGACAGGGCTACAATGAGCAGTTCTTC.

The chain combines TRBV28 with TRBJ1-3, with 8 positions matching TRBD1. CDR1 and CDR2 (germline): MDHEN, SYDVKM. J lost 6 bases, V lost 6 bases, and 10 bases had no gene match. CDR3 length: 15 amino acids. CDR3 loop: CASSPGGQEINTIYF. The DNA of the CDR3 is TGTGCCAGCAGCCCGGGGGGACAGGAGATAAACACCATATATTTT.

This clone appeared a single time. This chain connects TRBV11-2 to TRBJ2-5; D may correspond to TRBD1 or TRBD2 (5 bases each). In germline, CDR1 is SGHAT, CDR2 FQNNGV. CDR3 length equals 15 residues. V dropped 3 bases and J dropped 5 bases, with 16 bases sitting between them. CDR3 region: CASSFPWAEGETQYF. The DNA for the CDR3 is TGTGCCAGCAGCTTCCCATGGGCCGAGGGGGAGACCCAGTACTTC.

The chain carries TRBV5-1 and TRBJ2-7, with TRBD2 matching 9 bases. Per germline, CDR1 SGHRS and CDR2 YFSETQ. This CDR3 is 16 amino acids long. V lost 3 bases to trimming and J lost 5 bases; unmatched junction nucleotides: 12. The CDR3 sequence: CASSSLEASGNHEQYF. Here the CDR3 DNA reads TGCGCCAGCAGCTCCTTAGAGGCTAGCGGGAACCACGAGCAGTACTTC.